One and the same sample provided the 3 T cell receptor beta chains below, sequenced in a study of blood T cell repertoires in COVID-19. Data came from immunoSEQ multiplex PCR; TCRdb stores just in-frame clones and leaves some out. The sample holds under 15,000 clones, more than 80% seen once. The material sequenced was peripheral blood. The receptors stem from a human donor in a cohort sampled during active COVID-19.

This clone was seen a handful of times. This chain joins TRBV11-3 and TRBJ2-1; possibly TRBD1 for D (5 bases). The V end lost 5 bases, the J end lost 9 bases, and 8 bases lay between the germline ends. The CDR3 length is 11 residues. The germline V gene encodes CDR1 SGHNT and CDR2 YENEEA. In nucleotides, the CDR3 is TGTGCCAGCAGCCTTAGGGGTGAGCAGTTCTTC. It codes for CASSLRGEQFF.

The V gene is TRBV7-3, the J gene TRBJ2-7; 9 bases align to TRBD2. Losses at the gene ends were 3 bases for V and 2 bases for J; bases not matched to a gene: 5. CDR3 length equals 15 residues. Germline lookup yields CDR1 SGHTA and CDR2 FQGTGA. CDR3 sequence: CASSLLAGSPYEQYF. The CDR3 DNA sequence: TGTGCCAGCAGCTTGCTAGCGGGGAGCCCCTACGAGCAGTACTTC. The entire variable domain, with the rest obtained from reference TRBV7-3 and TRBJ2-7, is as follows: GAGVSQTPSNKVTEKGKYVELRCDPISGHTALYWYRQSLGQGPEFLIYFQGTGAADDSGLPNDRFFAVRPEGSVSTLKIQRTERGDSAVYLCASSLLAGSPYEQYFGPGTRLTVT.

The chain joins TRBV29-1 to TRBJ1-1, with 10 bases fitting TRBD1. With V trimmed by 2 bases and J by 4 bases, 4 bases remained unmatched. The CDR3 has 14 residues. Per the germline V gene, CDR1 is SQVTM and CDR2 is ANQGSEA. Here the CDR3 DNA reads TGCAGCGTTGAACGGACAGGGGGGATCACTGAAGCTTTCTTT. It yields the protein CSVERTGGITEAFF.